The 8 T cell receptor beta chains presented below share a single source sample, sequenced in a study of blood T cell repertoires in COVID-19. Clones were read by immunoSEQ multiplex PCR, and TCRdb kept only the in-frame ones, dropping some. The sample shows about 100,000 clones, 70% to 90% of them seen only once. Sequenced material: peripheral blood. The receptors were sampled from a man aged 50-59 years with active or convalescent COVID-19.

This clone was seen once. This chain uses TRBV29-1 with TRBJ2-1, with 10 bases that match TRBD1. The CDR3 has 12 residues. With V trimmed by 5 bases and J by 13 bases, 8 bases remained unmatched. Germline V gene data show CDR1 as SQVTM and CDR2 as ANQGSEA. DNA for the CDR3: TGCAGCGTTATCCCAGGGACAGGGGCCCAGTTCTTC. This codes for CSVIPGTGAQFF.

This sequence joins TRBV2 and TRBJ1-5; no reliable D call. Germline lookup yields CDR1 SNHLY and CDR2 FYNNEI. V shed 9 bases and J shed 2 bases, with 11 bases lying between them. The CDR3 runs 13 residues. For the CDR3, the DNA is TGTGCCAGTTCGGGATTTCGCAATCAGCCCCAGCATTTT. This translates into CASSGFRNQPQHF. The full variable domain, its missing parts supplied by reference TRBV2 and TRBJ1-5, is EPEVTQTPSHQVTQMGQEVILRCVPISNHLYFYWYRQILGQKVEFLVSFYNNEISEKSEIFDDQFSVERPDGSNFTLKIRSTKLEDSAMYFCASSGFRNQPQHFGDGTRLSIL.

This chain links TRBV28 with TRBJ2-7, with 8 bases lining up with TRBD1. Trimming cost V 3 bases and J 9 bases; bases outside gene matches: 13. Germline lookup yields CDR1 MDHEN and CDR2 SYDVKM. The CDR3 has 15 residues. The CDR3 region has the DNA TGTGCCAGCAGTTTTAGGTGGACAGGGTCGACACGGCAGTACTTC. Translating it yields CASSFRWTGSTRQYF.

V usage is TRBV29-1 and J usage is TRBJ2-1, with D maybe TRBD2 (7 bases). Trimming left V 8 bases short and J 0 bases short, with 20 bases between. This CDR3 is 16 amino acids long. From germline, CDR1 is SQVTM and CDR2 ANQGSEA. The CDR3 here is CSHLSGGASSYNEQFF. Written as DNA, the CDR3 is TGCAGCCATCTCTCTGGGGGGGCGAGCTCCTACAATGAGCAGTTCTTC.

V is TRBV5-1 and J is TRBJ1-2; D not resolved. The V end lost 0 bases, the J end lost 4 bases, and 10 bases lay between the germline ends. The V gene's germline CDR1 is SGHRS and CDR2 YFSETQ. This CDR3 contains 14 residues. CDR3 in DNA: TGCGCCAGCAGCTTGGGCGATACAGCCTATGGCTACACCTTC. This encodes CASSLGDTAYGYTF.

On this clone: Additional DNA sequences in this sample encode the identical CDR3. The genes are TRBV30 and TRBJ1-5; D unclear. Germline assignment: CDR1 GTSNPN and CDR2 SVGIG (reference sequence). With 0 bases removed from V and 7 bases from J, the gap between germline ends came to 16 bases. The CDR3 has 15 amino acids. The CDR3 sequence is CAWSVSRFGGQPQHF. CDR3 bases: TGTGCCTGGAGTGTAAGCAGGTTTGGAGGGCAGCCCCAGCATTTT.

The V call is TRBV6-5, the J call TRBJ1-1; D is perhaps TRBD1 (6 bases). The CDR3 runs 15 residues. Trimming cost V 0 bases and J 5 bases, with 13 bases left between them. Germline V gene sequence: CDR1 MNHEY, CDR2 SVGAGI. The CDR3 bases are TGTGCCAGCAGTTACTCGTCCAGGGGTGGAACTGAAGCTTTCTTT. Residues: CASSYSSRGGTEAFF.

This chain connects TRBV7-8 to TRBJ2-7; 10 bases match TRBD2. CDR1 is SGHVS, CDR2 FQNEAQ, per germline. Trimming at V came to 5 bases and at J to 6 bases, leaving 13 bases not matched to a gene. The CDR3 is made up of 16 amino acids. In DNA form, the CDR3 reads TGTGCCAGCAGCCCTTTCGGGAGCGGGAGGGCCGGCGAGCAGTACTTC. Protein sequence: CASSPFGSGRAGEQYF.